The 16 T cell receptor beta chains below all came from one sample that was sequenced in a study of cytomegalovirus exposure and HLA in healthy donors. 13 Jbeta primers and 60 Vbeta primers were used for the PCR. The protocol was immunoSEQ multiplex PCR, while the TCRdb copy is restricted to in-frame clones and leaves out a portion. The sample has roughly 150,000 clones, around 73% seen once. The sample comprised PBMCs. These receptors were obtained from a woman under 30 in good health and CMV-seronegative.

The CDR3: CASSPGLQGPRGAEAFF. CDR3 nucleotides: TGTGCCAGCAGCCCAGGGTTACAGGGCCCTCGGGGGGCTGAAGCTTTCTTT. The chain uses TRBV7-8 and TRBJ1-1; weak D call: TRBD1 (6 bases). The CDR3 runs to 17 residues. In germline, CDR1 is SGHVS, CDR2 FQNEAQ. V was pared by 5 bases and J by 6 bases, with 25 bases between. Looking up the rest from reference TRBV7-8 and TRBJ1-1 gives the full variable domain: GAGVSQSPRYKVAKRGQDVALRCDPISGHVSLFWYQQALGQGPEFLTYFQNEAQLDKSGLPSDRFFAERPEGSVSTLKIQRTQQEDSAVYLCASSPGLQGPRGAEAFFGQGTRLTVV.

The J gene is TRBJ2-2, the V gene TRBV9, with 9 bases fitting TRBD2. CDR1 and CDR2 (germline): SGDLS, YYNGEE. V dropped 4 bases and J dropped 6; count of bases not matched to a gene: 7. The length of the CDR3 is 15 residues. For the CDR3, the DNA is TGTGCCAGCAGCCCCTTGGGACTAGCTTCCGGGGAGCTGTTTTTT. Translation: CASSPLGLASGELFF. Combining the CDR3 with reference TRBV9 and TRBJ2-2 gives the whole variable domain DSGVTQTPKHLITATGQRVTLRCSPRSGDLSVYWYQQSLDQGLQFLIQYYNGEERAKGNILERFSAQQFPDLHSELNLSSLELGDSALYFCASSPLGLASGELFFGEGSRLTVL.

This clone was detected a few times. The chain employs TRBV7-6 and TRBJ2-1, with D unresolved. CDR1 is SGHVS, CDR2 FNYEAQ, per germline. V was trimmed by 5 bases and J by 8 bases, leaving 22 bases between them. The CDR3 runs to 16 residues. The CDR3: CASSPMAATNPHEQFF. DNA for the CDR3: TGTGCCAGCAGCCCAATGGCGGCTACCAACCCCCATGAGCAGTTCTTC.

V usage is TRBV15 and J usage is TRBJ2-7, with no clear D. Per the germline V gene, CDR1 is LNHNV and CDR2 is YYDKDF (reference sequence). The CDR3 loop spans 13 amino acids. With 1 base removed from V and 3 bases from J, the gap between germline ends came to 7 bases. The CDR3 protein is CATSRGARYEQYV. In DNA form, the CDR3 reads TGTGCCACCAGCAGAGGGGCACGCTACGAGCAGTACGTC.

The CDR3 coding sequence is TGTGCCAGCAGCTTAGTGGACTTCTACGAGCAGTACTTC. It encodes CASSLVDFYEQYF. The genes are TRBV7-2 and TRBJ2-5; the D gene is possibly TRBD2 (5 bases). The closer fit of TRBJ2-7 to the DNA end suggests the J call may be wrong. CDR1 SGHTA and CDR2 FQGNSA come from the germline V gene. This CDR3 comprises 13 residues.

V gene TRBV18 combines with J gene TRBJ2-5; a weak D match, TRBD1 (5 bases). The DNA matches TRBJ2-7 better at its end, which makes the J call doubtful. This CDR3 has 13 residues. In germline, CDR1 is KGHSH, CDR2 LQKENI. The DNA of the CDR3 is TGTGCCAGCTCCACAGGTTCTTCCTACGAGCAGTACTTC. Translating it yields CASSTGSSYEQYF.

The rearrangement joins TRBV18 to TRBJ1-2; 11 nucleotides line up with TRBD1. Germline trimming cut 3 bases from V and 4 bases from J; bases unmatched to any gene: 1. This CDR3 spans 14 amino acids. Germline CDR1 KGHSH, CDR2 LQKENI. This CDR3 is CASSPGTGGYGYTF. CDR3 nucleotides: TGTGCCAGCTCACCGGGGACAGGGGGCTATGGCTACACCTTC.

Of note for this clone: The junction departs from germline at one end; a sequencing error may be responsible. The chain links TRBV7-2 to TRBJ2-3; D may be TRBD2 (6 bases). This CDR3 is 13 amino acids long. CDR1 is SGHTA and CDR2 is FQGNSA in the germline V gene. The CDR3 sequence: CARSWGDTDTQYF. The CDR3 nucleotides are TGTGCCCGCAGCTGGGGGGACACAGATACGCAGTATTTT. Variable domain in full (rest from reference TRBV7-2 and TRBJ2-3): GAGVSQSPSNKVTEKGKDVELRCDPISGHTALYWYRQSLGQGLEFLIYFQGNSAPDKSGLPSDRFSAERTGGSVSTLTIQRTQQEDSAVYLCARSWGDTDTQYFGPGTRLTVL.

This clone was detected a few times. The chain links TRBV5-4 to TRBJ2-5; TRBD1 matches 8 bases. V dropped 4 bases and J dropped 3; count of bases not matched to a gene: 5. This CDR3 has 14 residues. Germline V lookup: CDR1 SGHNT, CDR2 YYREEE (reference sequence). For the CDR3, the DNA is TGTGCCAGCAGCAAGACAGGGGCAGAAGAGACCCAGTACTTC. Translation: CASSKTGAEETQYF.

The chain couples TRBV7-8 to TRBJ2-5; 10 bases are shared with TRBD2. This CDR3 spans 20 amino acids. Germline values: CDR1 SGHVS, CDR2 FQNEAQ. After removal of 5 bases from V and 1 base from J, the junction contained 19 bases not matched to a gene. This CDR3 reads CASSPGFGIAGGLRQETQYF. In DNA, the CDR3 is TGTGCCAGCAGCCCGGGGTTCGGAATAGCGGGGGGCCTTCGCCAAGAGACCCAGTACTTC. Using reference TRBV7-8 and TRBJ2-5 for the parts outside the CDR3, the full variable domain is GAGVSQSPRYKVAKRGQDVALRCDPISGHVSLFWYQQALGQGPEFLTYFQNEAQLDKSGLPSDRFFAERPEGSVSTLKIQRTQQEDSAVYLCASSPGFGIAGGLRQETQYFGPGTRLLVL.

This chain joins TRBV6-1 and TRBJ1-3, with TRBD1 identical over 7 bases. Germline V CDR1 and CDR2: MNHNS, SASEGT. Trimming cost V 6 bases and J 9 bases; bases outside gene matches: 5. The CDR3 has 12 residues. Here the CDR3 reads CASRSEGATIYF. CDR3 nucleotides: TGTGCCAGCAGAAGCGAGGGGGCCACCATATATTTT.

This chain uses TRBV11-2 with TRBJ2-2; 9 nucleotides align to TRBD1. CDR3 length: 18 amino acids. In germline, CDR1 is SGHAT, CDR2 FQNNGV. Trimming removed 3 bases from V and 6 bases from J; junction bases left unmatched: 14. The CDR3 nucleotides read TGTGCCAGCAGCTTGAACAGGGGGCTAACCTTCGGTGCCGGGGAGCTGTTTTTT. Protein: CASSLNRGLTFGAGELFF. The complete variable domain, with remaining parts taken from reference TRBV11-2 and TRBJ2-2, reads EAGVAQSPRYKIIEKRQSVAFWCNPISGHATLYWYQQILGQGPKLLIQFQNNGVVDDSQLPKDRFSAERLKGVDSTLKIQPAKLEDSAVYLCASSLNRGLTFGAGELFFGEGSRLTVL.

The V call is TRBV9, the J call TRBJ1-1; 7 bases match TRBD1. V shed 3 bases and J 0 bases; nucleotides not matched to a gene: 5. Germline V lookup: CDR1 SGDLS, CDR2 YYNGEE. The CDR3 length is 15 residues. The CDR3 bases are TGTGCCAGCAGCGCCAGGGACAGCATGAACACTGAAGCTTTCTTT. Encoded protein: CASSARDSMNTEAFF.

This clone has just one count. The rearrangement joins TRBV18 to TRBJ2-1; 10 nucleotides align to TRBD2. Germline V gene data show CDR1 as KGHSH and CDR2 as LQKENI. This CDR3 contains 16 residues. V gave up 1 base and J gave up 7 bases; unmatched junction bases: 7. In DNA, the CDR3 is TGTGCCAGCTCACCACAGGAGCGGGGGGGCTGGAATGAGCAGTTCTTC. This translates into CASSPQERGGWNEQFF.

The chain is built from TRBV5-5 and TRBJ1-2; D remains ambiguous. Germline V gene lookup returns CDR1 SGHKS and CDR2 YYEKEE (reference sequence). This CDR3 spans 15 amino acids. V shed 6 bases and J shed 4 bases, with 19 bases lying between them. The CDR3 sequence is CASNRGGELSYGYTF. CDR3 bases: TGTGCCAGCAACCGGGGTGGGGAGCTTTCCTATGGCTACACCTTC.

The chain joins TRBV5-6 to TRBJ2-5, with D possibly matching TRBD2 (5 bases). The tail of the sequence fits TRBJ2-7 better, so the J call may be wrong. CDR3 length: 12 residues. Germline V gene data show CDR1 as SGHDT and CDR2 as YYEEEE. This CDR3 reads CASSREGGEQYF. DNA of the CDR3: TGTGCCAGCAGCAGAGAGGGCGGCGAGCAGTACTTC.